Presented here are 10 T cell receptor beta chains from one specimen sequenced in a study of cytotoxic CD8 clonotypes in ibrutinib-treated CLL. Profiling relied on immunoSEQ multiplex PCR, and the TCRdb table lists in-frame clones only, not all of them. The data hold almost 45,000 clones, with almost 70% observed a single time. Material: PBMCs, obtained after 12 months of ibrutinib treatment. Receptor source: a human donor with chronic lymphocytic leukemia.

The chain has TRBV6-1 and TRBJ2-2; no definite D call. V gave up 3 bases and J gave up 4 bases, with 9 bases separating them. The CDR3 spans 14 residues. From germline, CDR1 is MNHNS and CDR2 SASEGT. CDR3 amino acids: CASSELLGTGELFF. The CDR3 DNA reads as TGTGCCAGCAGTGAGTTATTGGGCACCGGGGAGCTGTTTTTT.

This chain uses TRBV11-2 with TRBJ2-1; weak D call: TRBD2 (6 bases). Germline V gene sequence: CDR1 SGHAT, CDR2 FQNNGV. The CDR3 loop spans 15 amino acids. The V end was cut by 5 bases, the J end by 0 bases, with 11 bases between. Here the CDR3 DNA reads TGTGCCAGCAGCCAAGGGACTGGCTCCTACAATGAGCAGTTCTTC. Translation: CASSQGTGSYNEQFF.

CDR3: CASTEGGPGNIQYF. The CDR3 coding sequence is TGTGCCAGCACCGAGGGAGGGCCGGGTAACATTCAGTACTTC. This chain links TRBV27 with TRBJ2-4; 7 bases fit TRBD2. This CDR3 contains 14 residues. Germline V CDR1 and CDR2: MNHEY, SMNVEV (reference sequence). J was trimmed by 7 bases and V by 7 bases; bases with no gene match: 10.

This clone was observed a few times. CDR3: CASSEMAGQGPKNEQYF. The CDR3 DNA reads TGCGCCAGCAGTGAGATGGCGGGACAGGGGCCGAAGAACGAGCAGTACTTC. The V and J genes are TRBV10-1 and TRBJ2-7, with 10 nucleotides matching TRBD1. The CDR3 is 17 residues long. The V and J ends lost 2 bases and 5 bases, in that order; junction bases with no gene match: 12. Germline CDR1 is WNHNN and CDR2 is SYGVQD (reference sequence).

CDR3 DNA: TGCAGTGTTCGTGACAGAGGGGAGCAGTACTTC. It specifies CSVRDRGEQYF. The V call is TRBV20-1, the J call TRBJ2-7, with D perhaps given as TRBD1 or TRBD2 (5 bases each). V was trimmed by 7 bases and J by 7 bases, leaving 14 bases between them. Per germline, CDR1 DFQATT and CDR2 SNEGSKA (reference sequence). This CDR3 contains 11 residues.

V is TRBV6-5 and J is TRBJ1-3, with D possibly TRBD1 on 5 matching bases. Looked up from germline, CDR1 is MNHEY and CDR2 is SVGAGI. Deletions cut 6 bases from V and 0 bases from J, with 12 bases between. The CDR3 is 15 residues long. The CDR3 coding sequence is TGTGCCAGCAGACGAGGACATGACTCTGGAAACACCATATATTTT. Translation gives CASRRGHDSGNTIYF.

The genes are TRBV11-2 and TRBJ2-2; D gene uncertain. Looked up from germline, CDR1 is SGHAT and CDR2 is FQNNGV. V lost 0 bases to trimming and J lost 2 bases, with 4 bases between them. The CDR3 is 14 amino acids. The CDR3 DNA is TGTGCCAGCAGCTTAGAAGGCAACACCGGGGAGCTGTTTTTT. Amino acids: CASSLEGNTGELFF.

This chain links TRBV2 with TRBJ2-7; 7 nucleotides match TRBD1. V gave up 6 bases and J gave up 1 base; unmatched junction bases: 9. From germline, CDR1 is SNHLY and CDR2 FYNNEI. The CDR3 runs to 15 residues. CDR3 sequence (DNA): TGTGCCAGCAGGGAGGAAGGGGGCCTGTCCTACGAGCAGTACTTC. This encodes CASREEGGLSYEQYF. Based on the CDR3 plus reference TRBV2 and TRBJ2-7, the full variable domain is EPEVTQTPSHQVTQMGQEVILRCVPISNHLYFYWYRQILGQKVEFLVSFYNNEISEKSEIFDDQFSVERPDGSNFTLKIRSTKLEDSAMYFCASREEGGLSYEQYFGPGTRLTVT.

The sample holds a few counts of this clone. The sample contains more than one DNA sequence encoding this CDR3. V and J are TRBV9 and TRBJ2-2; D perhaps matches TRBD1 (5 bases). The V gene lost 0 bases and the J gene lost 4 bases, with 10 bases spanning the gap. This CDR3 is built from 15 residues. Germline lookup yields CDR1 SGDLS and CDR2 YYNGEE. The CDR3 DNA reads TGTGCCAGCAGCGTAGGGGGCGCAAGCACCGGGGAGCTGTTTTTT. Protein sequence: CASSVGGASTGELFF. Full variable domain (remainder filled in from reference TRBV9 and TRBJ2-2): DSGVTQTPKHLITATGQRVTLRCSPRSGDLSVYWYQQSLDQGLQFLIQYYNGEERAKGNILERFSAQQFPDLHSELNLSSLELGDSALYFCASSVGGASTGELFFGEGSRLTVL.

The chain carries TRBV7-3 and TRBJ2-2, with unresolved D. The CDR3 spans 17 residues. Germline loops: CDR1 SGHTA, CDR2 FQGTGA. Between the trimmed V and J ends, which lost 5 bases and 6 bases, there was a span of 22 bases. The CDR3 reads CASSPIRPKKKSGELFF. CDR3 in DNA: TGTGCCAGCAGCCCCATCCGGCCCAAAAAGAAGTCCGGGGAGCTGTTTTTT.